Included here is one T cell receptor beta chain sequence, with context. The antigen is undetermined. Produced via immunoSEQ multiplex PCR; TCRdb's table is partial and in-frame only. The sample consists of some 170,000 clones, 70% to 90% of them appearing once. The CDR3 sequence is 16 residues long. CDR1 is LGHNA and CDR2 is YSLEER in the germline V gene. The V gene end was trimmed by 4 bases and the J gene end by 2 bases; junction bases not matched to a gene: 7. The sample comes from a study of cytomegalovirus exposure and HLA in healthy donors. Study results and caveats: Researchers catalogued 164 TCR beta chains as cytomegalovirus-associated. Using the classifier, cytomegalovirus status was reportedly diagnosed with high specificity and sensitivity. CMV antigen specificity of three CMV-associated chains was confirmed in vitro.

This TCR came from a man aged 25 to 40 in good health and CMV-seropositive. Material for sequencing was PBMCs. The V call is TRBV4-3, the J call TRBJ2-1; 8 positions match TRBD2. Here the CDR3 DNA reads TGCGCCAGCAGCCTGGAGCGGGGGAGCACCTACAATGAGCAGTTCTTC. Protein product: CASSLERGSTYNEQFF.